Presented here are 3 T cell receptor beta chains from one specimen sequenced in a study of somatic mutations in cytotoxic T cells in rheumatoid arthritis. Clones were sequenced by immunoSEQ multiplex PCR, and TCRdb holds only the in-frame ones, with some missing. The sample includes some 10,000 clones, approximately 70% of them seen just once. The sample comprised CD8+ T cells sorted from blood. Receptors originate from a man between 60 and 70 years old in good health.

The chain uses TRBV5-8 and TRBJ1-5; 8 bases line up with TRBD1. CDR3 size: 15 residues. With V trimmed by 2 bases and J by 1 base, 2 bases remained unmatched. In germline, CDR1 is SGHTS, CDR2 YDEGEE. CDR3 DNA: TGTGCCAGCAGCTTTCAGGGGGCAAGCAATCAGCCCCAGCATTTT. The encoded protein is CASSFQGASNQPQHF.

This rearrangement joins TRBV19 to TRBJ2-1; TRBD2 might be the D (5 bases). V was clipped by 1 base and J by 2 bases, with 12 bases between them. Germline assignment: CDR1 LNHDA and CDR2 SQIVND (reference sequence). CDR3 length: 16 residues. CDR3 nucleotide sequence: TGTGCCAGTAGTATAGGGTTTTCGGGGACCTACAATGAGCAGTTCTTC. It codes for CASSIGFSGTYNEQFF.

The rearrangement uses TRBV5-1 and TRBJ2-3; 8 nucleotides align to TRBD1. The J segment lost 4 bases and the V segment lost 4 bases, leaving 11 bases of the junction unmatched. CDR1 is SGHRS and CDR2 is YFSETQ in the germline V gene. The CDR3 is made up of 16 amino acids. The CDR3 DNA reads TGCGCCAGCAGCCCGGATATAGGACAGGGCCCAGATACGCAGTATTTT. It translates to CASSPDIGQGPDTQYF.